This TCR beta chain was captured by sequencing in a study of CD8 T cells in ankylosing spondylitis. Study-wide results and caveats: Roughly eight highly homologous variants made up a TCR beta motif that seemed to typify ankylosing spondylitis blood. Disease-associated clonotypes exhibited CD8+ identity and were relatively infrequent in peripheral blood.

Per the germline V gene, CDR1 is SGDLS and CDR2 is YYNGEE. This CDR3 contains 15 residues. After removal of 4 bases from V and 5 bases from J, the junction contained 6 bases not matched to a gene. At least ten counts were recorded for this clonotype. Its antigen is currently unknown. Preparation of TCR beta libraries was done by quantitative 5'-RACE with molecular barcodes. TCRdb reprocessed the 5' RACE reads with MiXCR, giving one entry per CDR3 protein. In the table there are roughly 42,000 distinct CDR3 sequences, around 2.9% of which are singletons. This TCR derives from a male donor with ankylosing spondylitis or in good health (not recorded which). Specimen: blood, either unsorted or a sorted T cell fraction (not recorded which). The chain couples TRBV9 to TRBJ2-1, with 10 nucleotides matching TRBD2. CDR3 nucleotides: TGTGCCAGCAGCCCAACTAGCGGGAAAGACAATGAGCAGTTCTTC. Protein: CASSPTSGKDNEQFF.